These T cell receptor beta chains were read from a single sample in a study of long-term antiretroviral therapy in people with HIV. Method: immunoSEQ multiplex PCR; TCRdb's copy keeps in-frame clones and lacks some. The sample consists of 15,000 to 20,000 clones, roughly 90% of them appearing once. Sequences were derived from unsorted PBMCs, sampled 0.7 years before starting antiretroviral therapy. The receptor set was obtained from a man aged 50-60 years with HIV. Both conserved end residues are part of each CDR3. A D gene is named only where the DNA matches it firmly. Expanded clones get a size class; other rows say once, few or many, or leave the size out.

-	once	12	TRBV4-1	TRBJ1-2	CASSQNFYGYTF	TGCGCCAGCAGCCAAAACTTCTATGGCTACACCTTC
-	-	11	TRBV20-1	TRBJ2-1	CSASGNNEQFF	TGCAGTGCTAGCGGTAACAATGAGCAGTTCTTC
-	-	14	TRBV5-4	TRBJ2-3	CASSLAQAGDTQYF	TGTGCCAGCAGCTTGGCCCAGGCGGGAGATACGCAGTATTTT
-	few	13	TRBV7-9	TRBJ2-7	CASSGDRSYEQYF	TGTGCCAGCAGCGGAGACAGATCCTACGAGCAGTACTTC
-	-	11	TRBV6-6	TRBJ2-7	CASLGQGEQYF	TGTGCCAGCCTTGGGCAAGGCGAGCAGTACTTC
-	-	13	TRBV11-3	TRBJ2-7	CASSLSDSYEQYF	TGTGCCAGCAGCTTAAGCGACTCCTACGAGCAGTACTTC
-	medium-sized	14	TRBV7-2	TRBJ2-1	CASSLAGYYNEQFF	TGTGCCAGCAGCTTAGCTGGGTACTACAATGAGCAGTTCTTC
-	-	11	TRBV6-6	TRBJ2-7	CASSFPGEQYF	TGTGCCAGCAGTTTTCCGGGCGAGCAGTACTTC
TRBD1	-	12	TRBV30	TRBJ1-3	CACRTGGNTIYF	TGTGCCTGTCGGACAGGGGGAAACACCATATATTTT
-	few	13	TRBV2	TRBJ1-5	CASDDRRNQPQHF	TGTGCCAGTGACGACAGGCGCAATCAGCCCCAGCATTTT
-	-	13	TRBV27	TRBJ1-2	CASSPQGSYGYTF	TGTGCCAGCAGTCCTCAGGGGTCCTATGGCTACACCTTC
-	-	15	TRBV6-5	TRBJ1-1	CASSPVSGTPTEAFF	TGTGCCAGCAGTCCGGTTTCCGGGACACCGACTGAAGCTTTCTTT
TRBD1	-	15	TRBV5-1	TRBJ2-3	CASSLAQGATDTQYF	TGCGCCAGCAGCTTGGCGCAGGGGGCTACAGATACGCAGTATTTT
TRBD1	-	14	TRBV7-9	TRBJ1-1	CASSLGTGDTEAFF	TGTGCCAGCAGCTTAGGGACAGGAGACACTGAAGCTTTCTTT
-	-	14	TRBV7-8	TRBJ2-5	CASSLLTGQETQYF	TGTGCCAGCAGCTTATTAACTGGTCAAGAGACCCAGTACTTC
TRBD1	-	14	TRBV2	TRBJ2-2	CASRDRGSEGELFF	TGTGCCAGCAGGGACAGGGGGTCCGAAGGGGAGCTGTTTTTT
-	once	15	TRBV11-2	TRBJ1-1	CASSSHRLRNTEAFF	TGTGCCAGCAGCTCACACCGGTTGAGGAACACTGAAGCTTTCTTT
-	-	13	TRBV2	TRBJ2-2	CAGDRMGTGELFF	TGTGCCGGAGACAGGATGGGCACCGGGGAGCTGTTTTTT
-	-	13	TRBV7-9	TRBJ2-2	CASSFRLREELFF	TGTGCCAGCAGCTTTCGTTTGAGAGAGGAGCTGTTTTTT
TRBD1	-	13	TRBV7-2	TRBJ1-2	CASSTAGTAPGTF	TGTGCCAGCAGCACAGCCGGGACAGCGCCCGGCACCTTC
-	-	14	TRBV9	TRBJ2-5	CASSAATAVETQYF	TGTGCCAGCAGCGCCGCGACAGCTGTTGAGACCCAGTACTTC
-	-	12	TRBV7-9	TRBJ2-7	CASSLGVYEQYF	TGTGCCAGCAGCTTAGGGGTTTACGAGCAGTACTTC
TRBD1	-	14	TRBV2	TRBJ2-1	CASIGDREGNEQFF	TGTGCCAGCATTGGGGACAGGGAAGGCAATGAGCAGTTCTTC
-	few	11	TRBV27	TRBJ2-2	CASASYGELFF	TGTGCCAGCGCCTCCTATGGGGAGCTGTTTTTT
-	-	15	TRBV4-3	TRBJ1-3	CASSQDHLTGNTIYF	TGCGCCAGCAGCCAAGACCATCTGACGGGAAACACCATATATTTT
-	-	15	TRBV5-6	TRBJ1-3	CASSLRGAGGNTIYF	TGTGCCAGCAGCTTGCGGGGGGCTGGTGGAAACACCATATATTTT
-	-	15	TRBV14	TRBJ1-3	CASTQGRGAGNTIYF	TGTGCCAGCACCCAAGGCCGCGGGGCTGGAAACACCATATATTTT
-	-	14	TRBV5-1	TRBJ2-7	CASSSGQPLGEQYF	TGCGCCAGCAGCTCGGGACAACCCCTCGGCGAGCAGTACTTC
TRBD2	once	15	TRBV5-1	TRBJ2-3	CASSPGAGSTDTQYF	TGCGCCAGCAGCCCGGGAGCGGGGAGCACAGATACGCAGTATTTT
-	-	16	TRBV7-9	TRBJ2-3	CASSLGTGRTTDTQYF	TGTGCCAGCAGCTTGGGGACGGGACGGACAACAGATACGCAGTATTTT
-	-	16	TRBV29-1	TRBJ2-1	CSVEDHNGVSHNEQFF	TGCAGCGTTGAAGATCACAACGGAGTGAGCCACAATGAGCAGTTCTTC
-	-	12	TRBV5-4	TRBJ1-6	CASGSSNSPLHF	TGTGCCAGCGGGTCTTCAAATTCACCCCTCCACTTT
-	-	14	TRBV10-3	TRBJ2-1	CAISEGYREDEQFF	TGTGCCATCAGTGAGGGGTACAGGGAGGATGAGCAGTTCTTC
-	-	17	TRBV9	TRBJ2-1	CASSVADVRGTGNEQFF	TGTGCCAGCAGCGTAGCAGATGTCCGGGGGACGGGCAATGAGCAGTTCTTC
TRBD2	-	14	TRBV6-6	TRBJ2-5	CASSYVLAGATQYF	TGTGCCAGCAGTTACGTGCTAGCGGGGGCGACCCAGTACTTC
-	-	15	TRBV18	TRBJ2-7	CASSPTDGLPYEQYF	TGTGCCAGCTCACCCACGGACGGCCTCCCCTACGAGCAGTACTTC
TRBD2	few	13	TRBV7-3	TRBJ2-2	CASSWGGTGELFF	TGTGCCAGCAGCTGGGGGGGGACCGGGGAGCTGTTTTTT
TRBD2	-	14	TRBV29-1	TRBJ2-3	CSVEPSGRTDTQYF	TGCAGCGTTGAACCTAGCGGGCGCACAGATACGCAGTATTTT
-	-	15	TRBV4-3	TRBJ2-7	CASSKGRDTNYEQYF	TGCGCCAGCAGCAAGGGGAGGGACACGAACTACGAGCAGTACTTC
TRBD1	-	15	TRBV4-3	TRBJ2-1	CASSPGQGDYNEQFF	TGCGCCAGCAGCCCTGGACAGGGAGACTACAATGAGCAGTTCTTC
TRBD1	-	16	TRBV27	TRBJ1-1	CASSLLTGGRLTEAFF	TGTGCCAGCAGTTTATTAACAGGGGGCAGGTTGACTGAAGCTTTCTTT
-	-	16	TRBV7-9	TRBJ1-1	CASSLAPGGATTEAFF	TGTGCCAGCAGCTTAGCCCCCGGGGGAGCGACCACTGAAGCTTTCTTT
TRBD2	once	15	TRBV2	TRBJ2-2	CASSELAGDSGELFF	TGTGCCAGCAGTGAACTAGCGGGAGACTCCGGGGAGCTGTTTTTT
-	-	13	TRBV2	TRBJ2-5	CASDGDTEETQYF	TGTGCCAGTGACGGGGACACGGAAGAGACCCAGTACTTC
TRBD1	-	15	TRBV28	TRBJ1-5	CASSPPGQPNQPQHF	TGTGCCAGCAGCCCACCGGGACAGCCCAATCAGCCCCAGCATTTT
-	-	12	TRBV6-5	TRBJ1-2	CASSYSWGGYTF	TGTGCCAGCAGTTACTCGTGGGGCGGCTACACCTTC
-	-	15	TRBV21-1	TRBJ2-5	CASSKVLRRPETQYF	TGTGCCAGCAGCAAAGTGTTGCGGCGACCGGAGACCCAGTACTTC
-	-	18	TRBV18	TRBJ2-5	CASSYETGRMEYQETQYF	TGTGCCAGCTCATATGAAACAGGGAGAATGGAGTACCAAGAGACCCAGTACTTC
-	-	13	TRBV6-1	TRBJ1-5	CASREEGGQPQHF	TGTGCCAGCAGAGAGGAGGGGGGTCAGCCCCAGCATTTT
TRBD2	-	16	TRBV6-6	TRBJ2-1	CASSYSASGGITEQFF	TGTGCCAGCAGTTACTCCGCCAGCGGGGGGATTACTGAGCAGTTCTTC